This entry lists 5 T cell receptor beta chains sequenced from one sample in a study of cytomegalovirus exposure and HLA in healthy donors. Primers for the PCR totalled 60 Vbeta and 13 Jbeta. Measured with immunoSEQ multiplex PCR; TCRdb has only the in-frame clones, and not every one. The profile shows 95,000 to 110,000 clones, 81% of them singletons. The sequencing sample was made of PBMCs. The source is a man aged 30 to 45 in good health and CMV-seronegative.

The chain's CDR3 is CASSLVQGEKTQYF. DNA of the CDR3: TGCGCCAGCAGCTTGGTCCAGGGTGAAAAGACCCAGTACTTC. V is TRBV5-1 and J is TRBJ2-5; tentatively, D is TRBD1 (5 bases). The germline V gene has CDR1 SGHRS and CDR2 YFSETQ. Trimming took 0 bases from V and 6 from J, leaving 12 bases between them. This CDR3 contains 14 residues.

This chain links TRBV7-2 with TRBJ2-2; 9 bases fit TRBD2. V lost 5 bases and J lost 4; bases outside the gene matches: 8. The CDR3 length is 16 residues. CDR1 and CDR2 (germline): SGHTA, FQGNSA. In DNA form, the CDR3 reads TGTGCCAGCAGCGTCACTAGCGGGCTAAGCACCGGGGAGCTGTTTTTT. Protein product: CASSVTSGLSTGELFF.

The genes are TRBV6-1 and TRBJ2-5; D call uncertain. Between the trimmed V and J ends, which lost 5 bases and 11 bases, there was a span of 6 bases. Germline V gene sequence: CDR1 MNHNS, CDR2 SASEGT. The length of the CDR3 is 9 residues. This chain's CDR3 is CASSPSQYF. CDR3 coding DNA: TGTGCCAGCAGTCCTTCTCAGTACTTC.

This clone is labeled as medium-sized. The DNA of the CDR3 is TGTGCCAGCAGTTCCGAACCGGGACAGGCCTACGAGCAGTACTTC. Amino acids: CASSSEPGQAYEQYF. The chain combines TRBV6-1 with TRBJ2-7; 8 bases line up with TRBD1. Germline CDR1 is MNHNS and CDR2 is SASEGT. The V segment lost 5 bases and the J segment 2 bases; nucleotides outside the gene matches: 8. The CDR3 covers 15 residues.

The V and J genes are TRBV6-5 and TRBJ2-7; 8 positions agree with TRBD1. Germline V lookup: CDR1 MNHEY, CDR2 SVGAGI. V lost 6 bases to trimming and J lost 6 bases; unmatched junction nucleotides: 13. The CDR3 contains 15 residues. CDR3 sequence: CASRPLGQGASEQYF. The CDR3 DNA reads TGTGCCAGCAGGCCACTCGGGCAGGGGGCTAGCGAGCAGTACTTC.